This entry lists 12 T cell receptor beta chains sequenced from one sample in a study of blood T cell repertoires in COVID-19. Assay: immunoSEQ multiplex PCR; the TCRdb copy retains only in-frame clones and omits some. The table includes about 190,000 clones, 75% to 90% detected once. The sequencing sample was made of peripheral blood. These receptors were taken from a man younger than 45 with acute or convalescent COVID-19.

Regarding this clone: The same CDR3 can be traced to other DNA sequences in this sample. The chain is built from TRBV19 and TRBJ1-5; D remains ambiguous. This CDR3 comprises 12 residues. V lost 5 bases to trimming and J lost 4 bases, with 6 bases between them. The V gene's germline CDR1 is LNHDA and CDR2 SQIVND (reference sequence). The CDR3 loop reads CASSFPNQPQHF. The CDR3 DNA reads as TGTGCCAGTAGTTTCCCTAATCAGCCCCAGCATTTT.

V and J are TRBV27 and TRBJ1-6; 11 positions match TRBD1. V was clipped by 4 bases and J by 10 bases; unmatched bases: 6. The CDR3 spans 15 residues. Germline loops: CDR1 MNHEY, CDR2 SMNVEV (reference sequence). CDR3 nucleotide sequence: TGTGCCAGCAGTTCCTGGACAGGGGGCAGATCACCCCTCCACTTT. It codes for CASSSWTGGRSPLHF.

The V and J genes are TRBV2 and TRBJ2-7, with TRBD2 matching over 12 bases. V gave up 6 bases and J gave up 2 bases; unmatched junction bases: 14. The germline CDR1 and CDR2 sequences are SNHLY and FYNNEI. This CDR3 comprises 18 residues. The CDR3 DNA reads as TGTGCCAGCAGACCTACCTTGAGGACTAGCGGGGATACCTACGAGCAGTACTTC. Its translation is CASRPTLRTSGDTYEQYF.

The chain employs TRBV7-6 and TRBJ1-5, with 11 bases aligning to TRBD1. CDR1 is SGHVS, CDR2 FNYEAQ, per germline. The CDR3 is 18 amino acids. Germline trimming cut 5 bases from V and 0 bases from J; bases unmatched to any gene: 9. CDR3 DNA: TGTGCCAGCAGCCCGGGACAGGGGGGCGGTTATAGCAATCAGCCCCAGCATTTT. This gives the protein CASSPGQGGGYSNQPQHF.

The chain has TRBV28 and TRBJ1-4; TRBD1 matches 7 bases. The V gene end was trimmed by 3 bases and the J gene end by 7 bases; junction bases not matched to a gene: 8. The CDR3 covers 15 residues. Germline lookup yields CDR1 MDHEN and CDR2 SYDVKM. CDR3 in amino acids: CASSFSDRAAEKLFF. For the CDR3, the DNA is TGTGCCAGCAGTTTTTCCGACAGGGCGGCTGAAAAACTGTTTTTT.

This clone was seen once. CDR3 amino acids: CASSKYCLRLAGLSGTDTQYF. The CDR3 nucleotides read TGTGCCAGCAGCAAATATTGTTTACGGCTAGCGGGTCTATCCGGGACAGATACGCAGTATTTT. The gene calls are TRBV21-1 and TRBJ2-3; no DNA check was done on the table's D call, TRBD2. TRBV21-1 is reported as a pseudogene. The CDR3 extends over 21 amino acids.

The chain couples TRBV7-2 to TRBJ2-2, with 12 positions matching TRBD2. CDR3 length: 17 residues. CDR1 is SGHTA, CDR2 FQGNSA, per germline. V was pared by 5 bases and J by 2 bases, with 6 bases of the junction left unmatched. CDR3 DNA: TGTGCCAGCAGCGTAGGACTAGCGGGGATAAACACCGGGGAGCTGTTTTTT. Residues: CASSVGLAGINTGELFF.

The chain uses TRBV4-1 and TRBJ2-3, with 8 bases lining up with TRBD1. This CDR3 region has 17 residues. Germline lookup yields CDR1 MGHRA and CDR2 YSYEKL. After removal of 0 bases from V and 4 bases from J, the junction contained 9 bases not matched to a gene. The CDR3 spells CASSQDGTGGRSDTQYF. CDR3 DNA: TGCGCCAGCAGCCAAGATGGCACAGGGGGGCGATCAGATACGCAGTATTTT.

The chain couples TRBV6-5 to TRBJ2-5; D remains ambiguous. CDR3 length: 13 residues. Germline assignment: CDR1 MNHEY and CDR2 SVGAGI. The V gene lost 5 bases and the J gene lost 4 bases, with 11 bases spanning the gap. The CDR3 DNA is TGTGCCAGCAGTATAGAAAGTGGAGAGACCCAGTACTTC. It codes for CASSIESGETQYF.

Note on this clone: The same CDR3 arises from other DNA sequences in this sample as well. V and J are TRBV3-1 (or the pseudogene TRBV3-2) and TRBJ1-2; TRBD1 agrees at 11 bases. Germline assignment: CDR1 LGHDT and CDR2 YNNKEL (reference sequence). Trimming cost V 4 bases and J 4 bases; bases outside gene matches: 2. The CDR3 extends over 14 amino acids. CDR3 sequence (DNA): TGTGCCAGCAGCCCAGGGACAGGGGGCTATGGCTACACCTTC. It encodes CASSPGTGGYGYTF.

The chain employs TRBV5-1 and TRBJ2-7; the match to TRBD2 covers 7 bases. J lost 3 bases, V lost 0 bases, and 6 bases had no gene match. Germline CDR1 is SGHRS and CDR2 is YFSETQ. The CDR3 contains 15 residues. Here the CDR3 DNA reads TGCGCCAGCAGCTTGGATCTAGCGGACTACTACGAGCAGTACTTC. This encodes CASSLDLADYYEQYF.

This clone occurred once. V usage is TRBV4-1 and J usage is TRBJ1-4; 7 positions agree with TRBD1. The CDR3 is made up of 14 amino acids. V shed 3 bases, J shed 7 bases, and the junction held 5 bases outside the gene matches. Germline V gene lookup returns CDR1 MGHRA and CDR2 YSYEKL. The CDR3 loop reads CASSQGQHLEKLFF. The CDR3 DNA follows: TGCGCCAGCAGCCAGGGACAGCACCTTGAAAAACTGTTTTTT.